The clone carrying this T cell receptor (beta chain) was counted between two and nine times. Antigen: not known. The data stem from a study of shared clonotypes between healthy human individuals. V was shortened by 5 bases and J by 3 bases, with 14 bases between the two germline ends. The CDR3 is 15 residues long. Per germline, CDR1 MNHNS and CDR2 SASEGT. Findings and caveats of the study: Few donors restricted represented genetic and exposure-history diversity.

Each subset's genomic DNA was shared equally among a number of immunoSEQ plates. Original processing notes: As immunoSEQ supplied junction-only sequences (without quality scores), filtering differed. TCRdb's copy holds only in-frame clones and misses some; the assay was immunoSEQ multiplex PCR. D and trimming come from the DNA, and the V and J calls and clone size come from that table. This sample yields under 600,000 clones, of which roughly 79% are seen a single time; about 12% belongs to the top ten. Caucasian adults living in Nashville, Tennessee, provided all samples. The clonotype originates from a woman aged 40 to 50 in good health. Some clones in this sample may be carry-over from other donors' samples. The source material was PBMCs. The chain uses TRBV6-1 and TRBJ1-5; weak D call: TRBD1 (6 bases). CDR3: CASSTPGQINQPQHF. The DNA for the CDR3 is TGTGCCAGCAGTACTCCAGGACAGATCAATCAGCCCCAGCATTTT.